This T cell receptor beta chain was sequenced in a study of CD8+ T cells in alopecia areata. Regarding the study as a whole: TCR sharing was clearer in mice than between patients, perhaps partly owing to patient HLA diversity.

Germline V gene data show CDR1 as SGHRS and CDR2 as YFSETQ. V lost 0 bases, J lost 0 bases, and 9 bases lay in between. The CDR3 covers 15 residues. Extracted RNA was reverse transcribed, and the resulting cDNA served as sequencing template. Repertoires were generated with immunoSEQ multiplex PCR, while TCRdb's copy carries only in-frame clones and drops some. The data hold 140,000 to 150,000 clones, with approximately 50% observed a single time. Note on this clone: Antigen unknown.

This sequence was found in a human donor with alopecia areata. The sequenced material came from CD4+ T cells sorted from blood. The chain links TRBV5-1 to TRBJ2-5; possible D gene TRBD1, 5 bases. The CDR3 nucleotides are TGCGCCAGCAGCTTGGGACAGCCTTACCAAGAGACCCAGTACTTC. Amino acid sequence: CASSLGQPYQETQYF.